These 20 T cell receptor beta chains share one sample of origin, sequenced in a study of lymphopenia after photon versus proton radiotherapy. The repertoire was sequenced with immunoSEQ multiplex PCR; TCRdb's copy has only in-frame clones and lacks some. The table includes more than 35,000 clones, roughly 84% detected once. Sequenced here: peripheral blood, sampled from a patient treated with photon-based radiotherapy. The receptor source for this set is a man aged 50 or older with gastric cancer.

The chain has TRBV11-2 and TRBJ1-2; D is unresolved. V dropped 0 bases and J dropped 5 bases, with 7 bases sitting between them. CDR3 length: 13 residues. Germline V CDR1 and CDR2: SGHAT, FQNNGV. This chain's CDR3 is CASSLDSRYGYTF. The CDR3 nucleotides are TGTGCCAGCAGCTTAGATAGCCGTTATGGCTACACCTTC.

The chain links TRBV9 to TRBJ2-2; no clear D gene. The V gene lost 2 bases and the J gene lost 0 bases, with 11 bases spanning the gap. The CDR3 has 16 residues. Germline V gene sequence: CDR1 SGDLS, CDR2 YYNGEE. The CDR3 loop is CASSVVARANTGELFF. Here the CDR3 DNA reads TGTGCCAGCAGCGTGGTTGCACGCGCGAACACCGGGGAGCTGTTTTTT.

The chain carries TRBV29-1 and TRBJ1-1; D is unresolved. Germline CDR1 SQVTM, CDR2 ANQGSEA. The CDR3 sequence is 12 residues long. The ends were cut back, 4 bases at V and 3 bases at J, with 9 bases in the middle. The CDR3 is CSVGGEDTEAFF. The CDR3 nucleotides are TGCAGCGTTGGTGGGGAAGACACTGAAGCTTTCTTT. The full variable domain, completed using reference TRBV29-1 and TRBJ1-1, is SAVISQKPSRDICQRGTSLTIQCQVDSQVTMMFWYRQQPGQSLTLIATANQGSEATYESGFVIDKFPISRPNLTFSTLTVSNMSPEDSSIYLCSVGGEDTEAFFGQGTRLTVV.

This clone has just one count. The chain carries TRBV11-2 and TRBJ1-1, with 9 bases aligning to TRBD1. J was trimmed by 0 bases and V by 7 bases; bases with no gene match: 9. The CDR3 contains 16 residues. The germline V gene has CDR1 SGHAT and CDR2 FQNNGV. This CDR3 is CASTAPGQGLNTEAFF. CDR3 in DNA: TGTGCCAGCACCGCCCCGGGACAGGGATTGAACACTGAAGCTTTCTTT. The full variable domain, its missing parts supplied by reference TRBV11-2 and TRBJ1-1, is EAGVAQSPRYKIIEKRQSVAFWCNPISGHATLYWYQQILGQGPKLLIQFQNNGVVDDSQLPKDRFSAERLKGVDSTLKIQPAKLEDSAVYLCASTAPGQGLNTEAFFGQGTRLTVV.

V usage is TRBV29-1 and J usage is TRBJ2-3; 11 nucleotides line up with TRBD2. After removal of 7 bases from V and 2 bases from J, the junction contained 2 bases not matched to a gene. Germline loops: CDR1 SQVTM, CDR2 ANQGSEA. The length of the CDR3 is 13 residues. The CDR3 region is CSGLAGNTDTQYF. The CDR3 DNA sequence: TGCAGCGGACTAGCGGGAAACACAGATACGCAGTATTTT.

The rearrangement uses TRBV6-6 and TRBJ2-2, with D hard to call. Germline assignment: CDR1 MNHNY and CDR2 SVGAGI (reference sequence). V was clipped by 7 bases and J by 1 base, with 7 bases between them. The CDR3 runs to 13 residues. The CDR3 region is CASKSGNTGELFF. The CDR3 DNA is TGTGCCAGCAAGTCGGGGAACACCGGGGAGCTGTTTTTT.

The J gene is TRBJ2-7, the V gene TRBV7-9; 7 positions match TRBD2. The V gene's germline CDR1 is SEHNR and CDR2 FQNEAQ (reference sequence). V lost 3 bases and J lost 0; bases outside the gene matches: 8. This CDR3 comprises 16 residues. CDR3 DNA sequence: TGTGCCAGCAGCTTCTCTGGGACTATCCCCTCCTACGAGCAGTACTTC. This translates into CASSFSGTIPSYEQYF.

This clone was recorded only once. The rearrangement links TRBV14 to TRBJ1-2; no clear D. The CDR3 covers 12 residues. V lost 0 bases to trimming and J lost 8 bases, with 7 bases between them. Germline V gene lookup returns CDR1 SGHDN and CDR2 FVKESK. For the CDR3, the DNA is TGTGCCAGCAGCCAAGATAAGGAAGGCTACACCTTC. Translated: CASSQDKEGYTF.

This chain joins TRBV19 and TRBJ1-4, with TRBD1 matching over 7 bases. This CDR3 contains 15 residues. Trimming removed 5 bases from V and 7 bases from J; junction bases left unmatched: 10. The germline CDR1 and CDR2 sequences are LNHDA and SQIVND (reference sequence). The CDR3 DNA is TGTGCCAGTAGTCCCTCTAGGCAGGGGGTTGAAAAACTGTTTTTT. This gives the protein CASSPSRQGVEKLFF.

The genes are TRBV12-5 and TRBJ1-5; a possible D gene is TRBD1 (6 bases). This CDR3 comprises 22 residues. CDR1 is LGHNT, CDR2 FRNRAP, per germline. Between the trimmed V and J ends, which lost 0 bases and 4 bases, there was a span of 31 bases. CDR3 nucleotide sequence: TGTGCTAGTGGTTTGGTAAAGGGGGGAGGACAGAGGCTCGACTTTGGGAATCAGCCCCAGCATTTT. Its protein is CASGLVKGGGQRLDFGNQPQHF. The full variable domain, its missing parts supplied by reference TRBV12-5 and TRBJ1-5, is DARVTQTPRHKVTEMGQEVTMRCQPILGHNTVFWYRQTMMQGLELLAYFRNRAPLDDSGMPKDRFSAEMPDATLATLKIQPSEPRDSAVYFCASGLVKGGGQRLDFGNQPQHFGDGTRLSIL.

The rearrangement joins TRBV29-1 to TRBJ2-7; possible D gene TRBD1, 6 bases. The germline gives CDR1 SQVTM, CDR2 ANQGSEA. Between the trimmed V and J ends, which lost 7 bases and 5 bases, there was a span of 18 bases. The CDR3 is made up of 13 amino acids. CDR3 protein: CSAHRVDWNEQYF. The CDR3 bases are TGCAGCGCTCACAGGGTGGACTGGAACGAGCAGTACTTC.

The chain joins TRBV5-6 to TRBJ1-2; 10 nucleotides line up with TRBD1. V trimming: 2 bases; J trimming: 5 bases; junction bases outside the gene matches: 6. Germline V gene sequence: CDR1 SGHDT, CDR2 YYEEEE. The CDR3 has 15 amino acids. CDR3 protein: CASSLQDRGPYGYTF. The CDR3 coding sequence is TGTGCCAGCAGCTTACAAGACAGGGGGCCTTATGGCTACACCTTC.

This sequence joins TRBV19 and TRBJ2-1, with 7 positions matching TRBD2. The length of the CDR3 is 15 residues. Unmatched junction bases numbered 2, after V lost 3 bases and J lost 0 bases. Germline CDR1 reads LNHDA; CDR2 reads SQIVND (reference sequence). The CDR3: CASSMGGSSYNEQFF. The CDR3 coding sequence is TGTGCCAGTAGTATGGGCGGGAGCTCCTACAATGAGCAGTTCTTC.

The rearrangement links TRBV6-5 to TRBJ2-7; TRBD2 might be the D (6 bases). V dropped 5 bases and J dropped 0 bases, with 11 bases sitting between them. The CDR3 extends over 14 amino acids. CDR1 MNHEY and CDR2 SVGAGI come from the germline V gene. CDR3 DNA: TGTGCCAGCAGTCCGGGGGACTCCTCCTACGAGCAGTACTTC. Translating gives CASSPGDSSYEQYF.

This clone has only a few counts. J is TRBJ1-1 and V is TRBV28; weak D call: TRBD1 (6 bases). The CDR3 consists of 16 residues. Germline V CDR1 and CDR2: MDHEN, SYDVKM. Trimming removed 5 bases at V and 0 bases at J, with 16 bases between. This chain's CDR3 is CASSATGFPMNTEAFF. The CDR3 coding sequence is TGTGCCAGCAGTGCTACAGGGTTTCCCATGAACACTGAAGCTTTCTTT.

This chain connects TRBV30 to TRBJ2-2; a possible D gene is TRBD2 (6 bases). Germline V gives CDR1 GTSNPN, CDR2 SVGIG (reference sequence). V gave up 0 bases and J gave up 5 bases, with 13 bases separating them. This CDR3 is 15 amino acids long. CDR3 DNA sequence: TGTGCCTGGAGTGTAACGGGAGCTCGAACCGGGGAGCTGTTTTTT. This sequence encodes CAWSVTGARTGELFF.

This clone was recorded only once. The chain joins TRBV19 to TRBJ2-3; 11 bases match TRBD1. Germline trimming cut 5 bases from V and 6 bases from J; bases unmatched to any gene: 13. The CDR3 is 17 amino acids. Germline CDR1 is LNHDA and CDR2 is SQIVND (reference sequence). This CDR3 is CASSSRGQGAVGDTQYF. CDR3 in DNA: TGTGCCAGTAGTTCTCGCGGACAGGGGGCAGTCGGGGATACGCAGTATTTT. Full variable domain (remainder filled in from reference TRBV19 and TRBJ2-3): DGGITQSPKYLFRKEGQNVTLSCEQNLNHDAMYWYRQDPGQGLRLIYYSQIVNDFQKGDIAEGYSVSREKKESFPLTVTSAQKNPTAFYLCASSSRGQGAVGDTQYFGPGTRLTVL.

Only a few counts were recorded for this clone. The chain combines TRBV29-1 with TRBJ1-1; D perhaps matches TRBD1 (6 bases). V shed 7 bases and J shed 4 bases, with 13 bases lying between them. Germline V gene lookup returns CDR1 SQVTM and CDR2 ANQGSEA. CDR3 size: 12 residues. CDR3 coding DNA: TGCAGCGCCCAGGGGTGGAGCACTGAAGCTTTCTTT. The encoded protein is CSAQGWSTEAFF.

V usage is TRBV7-9 and J usage is TRBJ2-1; 7 bases are a match to TRBD1. Germline lookup yields CDR1 SEHNR and CDR2 FQNEAQ (reference sequence). CDR3 length: 16 amino acids. Unmatched junction bases numbered 14, after V lost 0 bases and J lost 12 bases. As DNA, the CDR3 is TGTGCCAGCAGCTTAGCGCTCGTGGGGGACAGCGTGCGGCAGTTCTTC. This codes for CASSLALVGDSVRQFF. Full variable domain (outside the CDR3, taken from reference TRBV7-9 and TRBJ2-1): DTGVSQNPRHKITKRGQNVTFRCDPISEHNRLYWYRQTLGQGPEFLTYFQNEAQLEKSRLLSDRFSAERPKGSFSTLEIQRTEQGDSAMYLCASSLALVGDSVRQFFGPGTRLTVL.

The V gene is TRBV11-2, the J gene TRBJ1-2, with unresolved D. Germline V gene sequence: CDR1 SGHAT, CDR2 FQNNGV. The CDR3 has 12 residues. V was pared by 6 bases and J by 8 bases, with 13 bases between. CDR3: CASRGRQAGYTF. DNA for the CDR3: TGTGCCAGCAGGGGGAGGCAGGCGGGCTACACCTTC.